The entry that follows covers one T cell receptor beta chain sequence. This sample was included in a study of blood T cell repertoires in COVID-19. Study-wide background: The United States, Italy and Spain supplied acute and convalescent COVID-19 samples. In each case, the material was cDNA or gDNA derived from T cells, B-cell-depleted T cells, or PBMCs.

Germline V gene data show CDR1 as SEHNR and CDR2 as FQNEAQ (reference sequence). V was clipped by 6 bases and J by 0 bases, with 17 bases between them. The CDR3 loop spans 16 amino acids. Authors' methods: Reference gene primer amplification yielded estimated nucleated cell counts. Sequenced by immunoSEQ multiplex PCR; TCRdb stores in-frame clones only, minus some. From that table come the V and J calls and clone size; the DNA was used to work out D and trimming. The sample contains some 48,000 clones, 90% of which appear only once. The chain employs TRBV7-9 and TRBJ1-2, with D maybe TRBD1 (5 bases). The specimen sequenced was peripheral blood. The sequence was collected from an older man with acute or convalescent COVID-19. CDR3 loop: CASSIMAGRANYGYTF. In nucleotides, the CDR3 is TGTGCCAGCAGTATAATGGCAGGCAGGGCTAACTATGGCTACACCTTC.